The subject of this entry is one TCR beta chain. Its target is not known. The ends were cut back, 6 bases at V and 2 bases at J, with 13 bases in the middle. CDR3 length: 14 residues. Germline CDR1 is SGHTA and CDR2 is FQGNSA. The data are from a study of cytomegalovirus exposure and HLA in healthy donors. Study findings and constraints: Compared with the approximately 680-donor mean, an Asian-associated ancestry cluster reportedly had fewer N-insertions, according to a later analysis. Within an earlier analysis, most TCR beta V segments proved productive either about 87% or about 30% of the time. With later analysis, a missense DCLRE1C variant became linked to TCR beta V- and J-gene trimming.

The PCR used 60 Vbeta and 13 Jbeta primers. This table comes from immunoSEQ multiplex PCR, and its TCRdb copy is limited to in-frame clones, with some not included. The table has 85,000 to 100,000 clones, 70% to 80% seen once. Source material: PBMCs. The chain recombines TRBV7-2 with TRBJ1-1; the D is unclear. The TCR was taken from a male donor in good health and CMV-seropositive. This chain's CDR3 is CASRSGRGNTEAFF. For the CDR3, the DNA is TGTGCCAGCAGATCTGGACGGGGAAACACTGAAGCTTTCTTT.